These 21 T cell receptor beta chains share one sample of origin, sequenced in a study of cytomegalovirus exposure and HLA in healthy donors. Both 60 Vbeta primers and 13 Jbeta primers went into the PCR. Sequencing was performed with immunoSEQ multiplex PCR; in TCRdb, only in-frame clones are kept and a portion is missing. The data contain about 94,000 clones, about four fifths of them singletons. Source material: PBMCs. The receptors were sampled from a woman aged 40 to 50 in good health and CMV-seronegative.

The chain is built from TRBV10-3 and TRBJ2-3; TRBD1 matches 9 bases. Losses at the gene ends were 4 bases for V and 2 bases for J; bases not matched to a gene: 10. Germline values: CDR1 ENHRY, CDR2 SYGVKD. CDR3 length: 17 residues. The CDR3 loop is CAISANTGTGLTDTQYF. In nucleotides, the CDR3 is TGTGCCATCAGTGCAAATACCGGGACAGGGCTCACAGATACGCAGTATTTT.

A single count supports this clone. This CDR3 is CASSLGGQATPQHF. CDR3 bases: TGTGCCAGCAGCTTGGGGGGGCAGGCGACGCCCCAGCATTTT. This chain links TRBV7-2 with TRBJ1-5; D is possibly TRBD1 (6 bases). CDR3 length equals 14 residues. Germline values: CDR1 SGHTA, CDR2 FQGNSA. V shed 3 bases and J shed 9 bases, with 15 bases lying between them.

The chain carries TRBV6-5 and TRBJ2-7; 10 bases are shared with TRBD1. The germline CDR1 and CDR2 sequences are MNHEY and SVGAGI. The CDR3 loop spans 15 amino acids. Trimming removed 6 bases from V and 3 bases from J; junction bases left unmatched: 8. The CDR3 nucleotides read TGTGCCAGCAGACCGACAGGGGGCGTGATCTACGAGCAGTACTTC. Translated, it gives CASRPTGGVIYEQYF.

This clone has just a few counts. The chain carries TRBV6-5 and TRBJ1-6, with 8 bases lining up with TRBD1. Germline CDR1 is MNHEY and CDR2 is SVGAGI. This CDR3 has 14 amino acids. V lost 5 bases to trimming and J lost 7 bases; unmatched junction nucleotides: 4. The CDR3 loop is CASSRTGPNSPLHF. CDR3 sequence (DNA): TGTGCCAGCAGTCGGACAGGGCCAAATTCACCCCTCCACTTT.

The chain recombines TRBV4-2 with TRBJ2-2; a weak D match, TRBD2 (6 bases). V was cut by 1 base and J by 3 bases, with 9 bases left in between. The germline CDR1 and CDR2 sequences are LGHNA and YNFKEQ. The CDR3 covers 15 residues. The CDR3: CASSQGTGDTGELFF. The CDR3 DNA reads as TGTGCCAGCAGCCAAGGTACGGGGGACACCGGGGAGCTGTTTTTT.

The rearrangement uses TRBV7-9 and TRBJ1-6; D uncertain. The ends were cut back, 2 bases at V and 9 bases at J, with 11 bases in the middle. This CDR3 spans 14 amino acids. Germline CDR1 and CDR2: SEHNR and FQNEAQ (reference sequence). CDR3 nucleotide sequence: TGTGCCAGCAGCTTATCCACGACGGGTTCACCCCTCCACTTT. It specifies CASSLSTTGSPLHF.

The chain recombines TRBV7-9 with TRBJ1-1; 8 bases match TRBD1. The CDR3 has 15 amino acids. CDR1 is SEHNR and CDR2 is FQNEAQ in the germline V gene (reference sequence). Losses at the gene ends were 5 bases for V and 1 base for J; bases not matched to a gene: 6. DNA for the CDR3: TGTGCCAGCAGCCACGCAGGGGGCAAGAACACTGAAGCTTTCTTT. Its translation is CASSHAGGKNTEAFF.

This chain joins TRBV6-6 and TRBJ1-5; D unresolved. CDR1 and CDR2 from the germline V gene are MNHNY and SVGAGI (reference sequence). V was trimmed by 6 bases and J by 2 bases, leaving 8 bases between them. This CDR3 has 13 amino acids. The CDR3, as DNA: TGTGCCAGCAGGAACGCGGGCAATCAGCCCCAGCATTTT. Residues: CASRNAGNQPQHF.

The genes are TRBV25-1 and TRBJ1-2; D ambiguous. The CDR3 length is 13 residues. The germline V and J ends were trimmed by 6 bases and 6 bases, with 14 bases remaining between them. Germline loops: CDR1 MGHDK, CDR2 SYGVNS. The CDR3 protein is CASRVGLTDGYTF. Written as DNA, the CDR3 is TGTGCCAGCAGGGTAGGACTGACGGATGGCTACACCTTC.

The chain links TRBV2 to TRBJ2-5; D unclear. V lost 0 bases to trimming and J lost 0 bases, with 5 bases between them. Germline CDR1 and CDR2: SNHLY and FYNNEI. This CDR3 has 14 amino acids. CDR3 amino acids: CASSEAQYQETQYF. The CDR3 nucleotides are TGTGCCAGCAGTGAAGCGCAGTACCAAGAGACCCAGTACTTC.

The V call is TRBV5-4, the J call TRBJ1-6, with D possibly being TRBD1 (5 bases). The CDR3 sequence is 14 residues long. V was pared by 2 bases and J by 10 bases, with 13 bases between. Per germline, CDR1 SGHNT and CDR2 YYREEE (reference sequence). This chain's CDR3 is CASSLEQGRSPLHF. DNA for the CDR3: TGTGCCAGCAGCTTAGAGCAGGGCAGGTCACCCCTCCACTTT.

The chain has TRBV5-1 and TRBJ1-2; 8 bases are a match to TRBD1. In germline, CDR1 is SGHRS, CDR2 YFSETQ. The CDR3 is 15 residues long. The J segment lost 7 bases and the V segment lost 0 bases, leaving 8 bases of the junction unmatched. The CDR3 region is CASSLATGQGFGYTF. CDR3 bases: TGCGCCAGCAGCTTGGCAACCGGACAGGGTTTTGGCTACACCTTC.

The rearrangement uses TRBV5-4 and TRBJ1-6, with 8 nucleotides matching TRBD1. In germline, CDR1 is SGHNT, CDR2 YYREEE (reference sequence). The CDR3 has 14 residues. J was trimmed by 7 bases and V by 4 bases; bases with no gene match: 4. CDR3 region: CASSEDRENSPLHF. The CDR3 nucleotides read TGTGCCAGCAGCGAGGACAGGGAAAATTCACCCCTCCACTTT.

This chain links TRBV29-1 with TRBJ2-1, with 10 positions matching TRBD2. CDR3 length: 18 amino acids. The germline V gene has CDR1 SQVTM and CDR2 ANQGSEA. J gave up 0 bases and V 3 bases, and 11 bases lay outside the gene matches. CDR3 sequence (DNA): TGCAGCGTTGACCTATTAGCGGGGGGCCAAAGCTCCTACAATGAGCAGTTCTTC. Residues: CSVDLLAGGQSSYNEQFF.

The genes are TRBV4-1 and TRBJ2-7; 8 nucleotides align to TRBD1. This CDR3 is built from 14 residues. Germline V gene lookup returns CDR1 MGHRA and CDR2 YSYEKL. V lost 5 bases, J lost 7 bases, and 10 bases stayed unmatched. The CDR3 bases are TGCGCCAGCAGCTTACCCGGACAGGGACCGGAGCAGTACTTC. It is translated as CASSLPGQGPEQYF.

V and J are TRBV18 and TRBJ2-1; weak D call: TRBD2 (6 bases). The germline gives CDR1 KGHSH, CDR2 LQKENI. Trimming left V 3 bases short and J 0 bases short, with 12 bases between. The CDR3 length is 16 residues. CDR3 amino acids: CASSPGGLSSYNEQFF. The CDR3 DNA sequence: TGTGCCAGCTCACCGGGGGGACTCAGCTCCTACAATGAGCAGTTCTTC.

The genes are TRBV18 and TRBJ2-5, with D hard to call. CDR3 size: 13 residues. The V end lost 2 bases, the J end lost 2 bases, and 6 bases lay between the germline ends. Germline V gene data show CDR1 as KGHSH and CDR2 as LQKENI. CDR3 sequence (DNA): TGTGCCAGCTCACCAGAGATACAAGAGACCCAGTACTTC. Its protein product is CASSPEIQETQYF. The whole variable domain, filled in from reference TRBV18 and TRBJ2-5, reads NAGVMQNPRHLVRRRGQEARLRCSPMKGHSHVYWYRQLPEEGLKFMVYLQKENIIDESGMPKERFSAEFPKEGPSILRIQQVVRGDSAAYFCASSPEIQETQYFGPGTRLLVL.

This clone was observed once. J is TRBJ2-5 and V is TRBV6-4, with 11 bases lining up with TRBD2. This CDR3 region has 16 residues. Germline trimming cut 6 bases from V and 4 bases from J; bases unmatched to any gene: 10. The germline V gene has CDR1 MRHNA and CDR2 SNTAGT. The CDR3 DNA reads TGTGCCAGCAGGGGGCTTAGCGGGGGGGCCAGAGAGACCCAGTACTTC. Translation: CASRGLSGGARETQYF.

This CDR3 is CASSPRADTQYF. For the CDR3, the DNA is TGTGCCAGCAGTCCCAGGGCAGATACGCAGTATTTT. The rearrangement uses TRBV28 and TRBJ2-3; D is perhaps TRBD1 (5 bases). The V end was cut by 5 bases, the J end by 4 bases, with 7 bases between. CDR1 MDHEN and CDR2 SYDVKM come from the germline V gene. The CDR3 length is 12 residues.

This chain connects TRBV7-9 to TRBJ1-6, with a possible D match to TRBD1 (6 bases). This CDR3 is 14 amino acids long. In germline, CDR1 is SEHNR, CDR2 FQNEAQ (reference sequence). V was trimmed by 9 bases and J by 6 bases, leaving 15 bases between them. The CDR3 nucleotides are TGTGCCAGTACCTCGGGACAAGTTAATTCACCCCTCCACTTT. Its translation is CASTSGQVNSPLHF.

The V call is TRBV6-1, the J call TRBJ2-3; 9 bases map to TRBD1. The V gene end was trimmed by 7 bases and the J gene end by 4 bases; junction bases not matched to a gene: 9. The CDR3 sequence is 15 residues long. Germline V gene data show CDR1 as MNHNS and CDR2 as SASEGT. CDR3 sequence: CASTSYRGQADTQYF. DNA for the CDR3: TGTGCCAGCACGTCTTACAGGGGGCAGGCAGATACGCAGTATTTT.